A selection of T cell receptor beta chains follows, all from one sample in a study of blood T cell repertoires in COVID-19. Method: immunoSEQ multiplex PCR; TCRdb's copy keeps in-frame clones and lacks some. The sample carries about 150,000 clones, about 80% recorded once. Sequenced: peripheral blood. The receptors originated from a woman aged 55 to 70 with acute or convalescent COVID-19. The conserved cysteine and the conserved F or W are not part of the CDR3 here. A D gene is named only where the DNA matches it firmly.

v_gene	d_gene	j_gene	CDR3aa
TRBV11-2	.	TRBJ2-3	ASRGWGEFTDTQY
TRBV19	.	TRBJ1-6	ASTPGVGDYSPLH
TRBV30	.	TRBJ1-1	AWTTKGDDTEAF
TRBV5-1	.	TRBJ2-6	ASSLTGDASGANVLT
TRBV5-1	TRBD1	TRBJ1-5	ASSLSGGRQPQH
TRBV18	TRBD2	TRBJ2-3	ASSPGLAGGGLTDTQY
TRBV11-2	TRBD1	TRBJ2-3	ASSKGTGTSDTQY
TRBV5-6	.	TRBJ2-7	ASSLEGLMSYEQY
TRBV18	TRBD1	TRBJ1-1	ASSPLNGQGANEAF
TRBV5-1	TRBD1	TRBJ2-2	ASSLAQGPTGELF
TRBV5-8	TRBD1	TRBJ1-4	ASSSGQGPHTNEKLF
TRBV27	.	TRBJ2-4	ASSLRQGRVGIQY
TRBV5-1	TRBD2	TRBJ2-2	ASSPGLVVSGELF
TRBV19	.	TRBJ1-1	ASTGGRGISDTEAF
TRBV6-6	TRBD1	TRBJ1-3	ATGTGTGNTIY
TRBV7-9	TRBD2	TRBJ2-2	ASSLSGLGRTGELF
TRBV6-5	TRBD1	TRBJ1-1	ASQKKDRAYTEAF
TRBV3-1/TRBV3-2	.	TRBJ2-7	ASSQASYEQY
TRBV6-4	TRBD1	TRBJ2-3	ASANGTGGADTQY
TRBV15	.	TRBJ2-1	ATSSHQGRGILSYNEQF
TRBV5-1	.	TRBJ2-1	ASSRTVSRGNEQF
TRBV10-1	.	TRBJ2-3	ASSPGNRGDTDTQY